This T cell receptor beta chain appears in the sequencing data of a study of T-cell memory formation after mild COVID-19 (dated by TCRdb to the early 2020s). In terms of the full investigation: TCR sequence clusters from the two donors were found to be largely donor specific. T-cell clones expanding and contracting after mild COVID-19 in two donors were tracked by longitudinal TCRalpha and TCRbeta repertoire sequencing. Two young, previously healthy adult volunteers made up the cohort, one male and one female.

Ficoll-Paque density gradient centrifugation was used to isolate PBMCs. Points on this clonotype: Its antigen has not been determined. No qualities accompany the bases; no much larger clone lies one base away.

Sequencing used an Illumina NovaSeq 6000. TCRalpha and TCRbeta cDNA libraries were constructed by 5'RACE with constant-segment primers, with sample barcodes and unique molecular identifiers being introduced. RNA was extracted from every sample with Trizol reagent. Amplification of the libraries took two PCR steps, and the second step added a second sample barcode plus Illumina TruSeq adapters. The libraries were sequenced on an Illumina NovaSeq using 2 x 150 bp paired-end reads. As for the original processing: Demultiplexing of reads and collapsing into UMI-guided consensus sequences were performed with migec v1.2.7. Using mixcr v2.1.11, the UMI consensuses were aligned to TRA and TRB V and J templates and assembled into clonotypes. Clonotypes were classified as expanded or contracted when called significant by both edgeR and NoisET, with noise models trained on biological replicates. edgeR calls used a false discovery rate-adjusted p below 0.01 and a log2 fold-change threshold of 1. As an exploratory analysis of dynamics, max-normalized trajectories of the 1000 most abundant clonotypes were examined with PCA combined with hierarchical clustering. The CD4 or CD8 phenotype of responding clones was assigned using the separately sequenced CD4+ and CD8+ repertoires. In-frame beta chains were kept once TCRdb had trimmed the public reads at Q25 with fastp and called clones with MiXCR. Duplicate CDR3 protein sequences are folded into a single record with the most common DNA and genes. The authors' filters were not applied to this entry. Here the sample has around 340,000 distinct CDR3 sequences; around 20% occur a single time. Clones ranked in the top ten supply roughly an eighth of the sample.

Summary of the overall study and its limitations: The second-wave clones that peaked on day 37 were not confirmed to be SARS-CoV-2 specific. Some responding clones were found in pre-infection memory, which suggests that pre-existing cross-reactive memory T cells took part in the SARS-CoV-2 response. The study covered only two mild cases, and larger cohorts including severe cases with pre-infection samples were considered necessary. Contracting CD4+ clones appeared mostly in the CM and EM memory subsets, whereas CD8+ clones were enriched in EMRA. Clones that contracted from day 15 to 85 showed balanced CD4/CD8 phenotypes, whereas a second wave of clones that expanded from day 15 to 37 leaned towards CD4+.

Trimming removed 6 bases from V and 2 bases from J, leaving 19 bases between the germline ends. From its cysteine to its phenylalanine, the CDR3 spans 16 amino acids. Solely the CDR3 DNA is kept, with 48 bases framed from the first base. Sequences DFQATT (CDR1) and SNEGSKA (CDR2) are obtained from the germline V gene (reference sequence). Sequencing used PBMCs or a T cell subset sorted from them (not recorded which). The chain is assembled from TRBV20-1 and TRBJ2-2; the D region may be TRBD1 or TRBD2, each matching 6 bases equally. The sequence came from an adult woman who had mild COVID-19 (a few samples of this study predate the infection). The sample titles of this study are shuffled in the database, so cell type and time point are left out; the donor was told from shared clones. The bases read TGCAGTGCGGGGGGCCTCACAGAACTTAACACCGGGGAGCTGTTTTTT. It is translated as CSAGGLTELNTGELFF.